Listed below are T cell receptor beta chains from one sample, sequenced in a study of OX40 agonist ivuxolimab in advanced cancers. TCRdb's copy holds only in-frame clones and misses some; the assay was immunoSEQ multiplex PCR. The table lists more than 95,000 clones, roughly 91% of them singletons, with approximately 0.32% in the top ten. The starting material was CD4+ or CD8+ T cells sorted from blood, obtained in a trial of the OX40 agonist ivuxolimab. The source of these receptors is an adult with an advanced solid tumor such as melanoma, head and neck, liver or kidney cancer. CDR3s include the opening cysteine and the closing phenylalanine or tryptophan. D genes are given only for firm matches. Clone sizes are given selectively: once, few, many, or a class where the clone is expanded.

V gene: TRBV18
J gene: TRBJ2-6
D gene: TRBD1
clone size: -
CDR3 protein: CASSPTIGTGGAGANVLTF
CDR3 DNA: TGTGCCAGCTCACCAACTATCGGGACAGGGGGCGCCGGGGCCAACGTCCTGACTTTC

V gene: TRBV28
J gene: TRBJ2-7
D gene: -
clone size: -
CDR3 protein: CASRTGLYYEQYF
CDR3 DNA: TGTGCCAGCCGGACGGGGCTATACTACGAGCAGTACTTC

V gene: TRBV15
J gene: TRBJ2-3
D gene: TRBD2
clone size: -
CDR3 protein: CATSRDRKGLAGGDTQYF
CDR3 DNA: TGTGCCACCAGCAGAGATAGGAAGGGACTAGCGGGAGGCGATACGCAGTATTTT

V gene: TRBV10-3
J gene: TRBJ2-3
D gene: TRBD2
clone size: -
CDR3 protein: CAISPGTSGSTDTQYF
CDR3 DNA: TGTGCCATCAGTCCGGGGACTAGCGGTTCCACAGATACGCAGTATTTT

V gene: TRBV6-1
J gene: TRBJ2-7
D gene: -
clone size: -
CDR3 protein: CASSDRASWREQYF
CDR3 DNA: TGTGCCAGCAGTGATCGGGCTAGCTGGCGCGAGCAGTACTTC

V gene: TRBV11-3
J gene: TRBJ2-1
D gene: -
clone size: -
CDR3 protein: CASSPRHTREMSNEQFF
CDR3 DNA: TGTGCCAGCAGCCCGAGGCATACCAGGGAAATGAGCAATGAGCAGTTCTTC

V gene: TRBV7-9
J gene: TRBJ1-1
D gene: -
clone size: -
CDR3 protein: CASSSGGLDTEAFF
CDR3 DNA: TGTGCCAGCAGCTCCGGGGGGCTTGACACTGAAGCTTTCTTT

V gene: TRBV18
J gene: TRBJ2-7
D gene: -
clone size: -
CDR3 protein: CASSAERGDFEQYF
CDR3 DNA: TGTGCCAGCTCGGCTGAGCGAGGGGACTTCGAGCAGTACTTC

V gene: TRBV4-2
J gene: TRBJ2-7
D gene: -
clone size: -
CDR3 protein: CASSHQSQGTPYEQYF
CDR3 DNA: TGTGCCAGCAGCCACCAATCACAGGGAACCCCTTACGAGCAGTACTTC

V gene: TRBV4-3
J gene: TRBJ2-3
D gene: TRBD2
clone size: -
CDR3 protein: CASSQLAGSTDTQYF
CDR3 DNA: TGCGCCAGCAGCCAGCTAGCGGGCAGCACAGATACGCAGTATTTT

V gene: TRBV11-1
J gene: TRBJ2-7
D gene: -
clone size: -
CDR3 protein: CASSGDDGPYEQYF
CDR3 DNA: TGTGCCAGCAGCGGGGACGACGGCCCGTACGAGCAGTACTTC

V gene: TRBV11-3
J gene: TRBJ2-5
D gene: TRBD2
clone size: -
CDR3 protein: CASSATSGQETQYF
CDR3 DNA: TGTGCCAGCTCCGCGACTAGCGGCCAAGAGACCCAGTACTTC

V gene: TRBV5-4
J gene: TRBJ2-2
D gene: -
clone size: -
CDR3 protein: CASSLPNRAGTGELFF
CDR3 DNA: TGTGCCAGCAGCTTGCCCAACAGGGCGGGGACCGGGGAGCTGTTTTTT

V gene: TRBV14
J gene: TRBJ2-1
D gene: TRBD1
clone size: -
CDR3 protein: CASSQARDRGKNEQFF
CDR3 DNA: TGTGCCAGCAGCCAGGCCCGGGACAGGGGGAAGAATGAGCAGTTCTTC

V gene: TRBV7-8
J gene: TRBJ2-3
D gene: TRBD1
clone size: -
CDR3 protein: CASSFGDRVFTDTQYF
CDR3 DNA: TGTGCCAGCAGCTTCGGGGACAGGGTCTTTACAGATACGCAGTATTTT

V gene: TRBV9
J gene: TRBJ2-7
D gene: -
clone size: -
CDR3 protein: CASSVETVGVYEQYF
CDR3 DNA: TGTGCCAGCAGCGTAGAGACAGTTGGTGTTTACGAGCAGTACTTC

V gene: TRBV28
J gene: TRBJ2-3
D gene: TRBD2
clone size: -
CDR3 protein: CASRSSGGTDTQYF
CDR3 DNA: TGTGCCAGCAGGTCCAGCGGGGGGACAGATACGCAGTATTTT

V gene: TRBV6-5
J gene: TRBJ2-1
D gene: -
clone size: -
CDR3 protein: CASSYGLDGEQFF
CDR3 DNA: TGTGCCAGCAGTTACGGCCTAGATGGTGAGCAGTTCTTC

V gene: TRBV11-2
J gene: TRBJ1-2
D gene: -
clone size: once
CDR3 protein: CASSLGQSDGYTF
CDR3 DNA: TGTGCCAGCAGCTTAGGACAGTCTGATGGCTACACCTTC

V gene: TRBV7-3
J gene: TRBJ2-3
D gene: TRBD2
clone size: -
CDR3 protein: CASSTGLAGRTDTQYF
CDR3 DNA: TGTGCCAGCAGCACCGGACTAGCGGGACGGACAGATACGCAGTATTTT

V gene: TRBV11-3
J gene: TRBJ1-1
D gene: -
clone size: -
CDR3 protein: CASSLQGNTEAFF
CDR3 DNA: TGTGCCAGCAGCTTACAGGGAAACACTGAAGCTTTCTTT

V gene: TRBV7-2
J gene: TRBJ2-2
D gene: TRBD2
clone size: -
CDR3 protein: CASSLSGRATGELFF
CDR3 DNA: TGTGCCAGCAGCCTCAGCGGGAGGGCAACCGGGGAGCTGTTTTTT

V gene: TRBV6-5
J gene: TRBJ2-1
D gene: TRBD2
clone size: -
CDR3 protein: CASSYSRLALDEQFF
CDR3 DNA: TGTGCCAGCAGTTACTCAAGACTAGCGCTCGATGAGCAGTTCTTC

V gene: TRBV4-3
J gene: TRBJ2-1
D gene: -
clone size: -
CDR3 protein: CASSQDSGPREQFF
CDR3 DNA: TGCGCCAGCAGCCAAGATTCGGGTCCCCGAGAGCAGTTCTTC

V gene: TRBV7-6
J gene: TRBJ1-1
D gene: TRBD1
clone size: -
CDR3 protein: CASSLDRGNTEAFF
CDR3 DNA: TGTGCCAGCAGCTTAGACAGGGGAAACACTGAAGCTTTCTTT

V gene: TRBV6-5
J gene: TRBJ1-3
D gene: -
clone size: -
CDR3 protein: CASSLAGRSGNTIYF
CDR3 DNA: TGTGCCAGCAGTTTGGCAGGCCGCTCTGGAAACACCATATATTTT

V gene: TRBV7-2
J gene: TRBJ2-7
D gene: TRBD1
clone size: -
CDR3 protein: CASSLVGGELYEQYF
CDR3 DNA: TGTGCCAGCAGCTTAGTAGGGGGCGAGCTGTACGAGCAGTACTTC

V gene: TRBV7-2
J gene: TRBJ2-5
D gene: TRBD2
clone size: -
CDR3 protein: CASSTSGRWGETQYF
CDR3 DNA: TGTGCCAGCAGCACAAGCGGGAGGTGGGGAGAGACCCAGTACTTC

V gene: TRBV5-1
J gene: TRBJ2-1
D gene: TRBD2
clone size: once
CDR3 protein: CASSPISGRSYNEQFF
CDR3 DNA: TGCGCCAGCAGTCCCATTAGCGGGCGCTCCTACAATGAGCAGTTCTTC

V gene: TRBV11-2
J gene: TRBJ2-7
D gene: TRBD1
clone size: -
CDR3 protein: CASSLGQGAPYEQYF
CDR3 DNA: TGTGCCAGCAGCCTAGGACAGGGGGCCCCCTACGAGCAGTACTTC

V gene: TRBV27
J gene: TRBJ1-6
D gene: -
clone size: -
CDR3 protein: CASSHYMDSTLHF
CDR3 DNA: TGTGCCAGCAGTCACTACATGGACAGCACCCTCCACTTT

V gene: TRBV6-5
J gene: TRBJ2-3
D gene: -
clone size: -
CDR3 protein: CASSYLGRSDTQYF
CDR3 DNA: TGTGCCAGCAGTTATCTAGGGAGATCAGATACGCAGTATTTT

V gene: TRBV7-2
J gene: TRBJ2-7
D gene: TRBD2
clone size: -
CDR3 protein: CASSLVSRLAGGFYEQYF
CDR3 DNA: TGTGCCAGCAGCTTAGTCTCGAGACTAGCGGGAGGATTCTACGAGCAGTACTTC

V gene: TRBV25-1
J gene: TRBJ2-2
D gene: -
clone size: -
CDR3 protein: CASSETVNTGELFF
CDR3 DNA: TGTGCCAGCAGTGAAACAGTGAACACCGGGGAGCTGTTTTTT

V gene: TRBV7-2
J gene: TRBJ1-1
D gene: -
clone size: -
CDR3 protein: CASSLVRAVMNTEAFF
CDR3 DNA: TGTGCCAGCAGCTTAGTCCGAGCAGTCATGAACACTGAAGCTTTCTTT

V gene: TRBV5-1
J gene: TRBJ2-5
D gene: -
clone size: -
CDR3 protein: CASSKQLWETQYF
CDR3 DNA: TGCGCCAGCAGCAAACAGTTGTGGGAGACCCAGTACTTC

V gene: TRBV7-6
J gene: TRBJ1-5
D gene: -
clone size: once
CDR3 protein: CASSRRGNQPQHF
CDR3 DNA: TGTGCCAGCTCGAGGAGGGGTAATCAGCCCCAGCATTTT

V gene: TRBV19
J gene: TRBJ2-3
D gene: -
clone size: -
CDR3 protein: CASSKDRRGTDTQYF
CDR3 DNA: TGTGCCAGTAGTAAAGACAGGAGGGGGACAGATACGCAGTATTTT

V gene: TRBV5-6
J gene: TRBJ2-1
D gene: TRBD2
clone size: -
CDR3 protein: CASSPTGLARGEQFF
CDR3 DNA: TGTGCCAGCAGCCCAACCGGACTAGCACGGGGCGAGCAGTTCTTC

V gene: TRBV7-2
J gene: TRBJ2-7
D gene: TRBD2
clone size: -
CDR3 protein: CASSLAGLAQYF
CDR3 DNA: TGTGCCAGCAGCTTAGCAGGACTAGCCCAGTACTTC

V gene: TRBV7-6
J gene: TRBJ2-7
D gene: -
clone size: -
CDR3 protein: CASSLETRFYEQYF
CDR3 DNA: TGTGCCAGCAGCTTAGAGACGAGGTTCTACGAGCAGTACTTC

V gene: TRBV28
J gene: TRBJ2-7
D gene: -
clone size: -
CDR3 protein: CASSLDGQGVPRWEQYF
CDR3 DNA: TGTGCCAGCAGTTTAGATGGCCAGGGCGTTCCTCGGTGGGAGCAGTACTTC

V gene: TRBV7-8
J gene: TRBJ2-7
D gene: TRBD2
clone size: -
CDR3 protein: CASSLVSSGSYEQYF
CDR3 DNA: TGTGCCAGCAGCTTGGTCTCTAGCGGGAGCTACGAGCAGTACTTC

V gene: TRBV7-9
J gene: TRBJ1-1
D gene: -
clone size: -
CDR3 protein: CASSFRSWDSEAFF
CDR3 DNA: TGTGCCAGCAGCTTTAGGAGTTGGGACTCTGAAGCTTTCTTT

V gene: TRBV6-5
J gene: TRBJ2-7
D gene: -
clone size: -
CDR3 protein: CASSAGYEQYF
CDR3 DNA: TGTGCCAGCAGTGCTGGGTACGAGCAGTACTTC